This paragraph reports one T cell receptor (beta chain). Some clones are missing from TCRdb's copy, which holds only in-frame ones; the method was immunoSEQ multiplex PCR. The sample lists over 150,000 clones; roughly four fifths were seen once. This entry belongs to a study of blood T cell repertoires in COVID-19. Study details: Researchers got acute and convalescent COVID-19 samples from the United States, Italy and Spain.

Germline lookup yields CDR1 SGDLS and CDR2 YYNGEE. CDR3 length: 16 amino acids. Trimming took 4 bases from V and 3 from J; bases not matched to a gene: 7. The TCR originated in a man between 50 and 59 years old who had recovered from COVID-19. The chain carries TRBV9 and TRBJ2-2, with TRBD1 matching 9 bases. Sequencing used PBMCs or T cells enriched from blood (not recorded which). The CDR3 bases are TGTGCCAGCAGCTTAGGGGACAGGGCGGACACCGGGGAGCTGTTTTTT. This sequence encodes CASSLGDRADTGELFF.